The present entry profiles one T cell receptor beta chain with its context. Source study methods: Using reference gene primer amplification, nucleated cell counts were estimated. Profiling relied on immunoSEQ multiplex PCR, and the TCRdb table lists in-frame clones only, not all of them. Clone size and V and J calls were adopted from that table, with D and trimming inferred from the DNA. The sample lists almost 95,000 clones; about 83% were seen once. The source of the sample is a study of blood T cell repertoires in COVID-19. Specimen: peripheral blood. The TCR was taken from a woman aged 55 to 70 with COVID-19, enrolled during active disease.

CDR3 nucleotides: TGTGCCAGCAGTAGCCCAGGAGGGAACACTGAAGCTTTCTTT. It translates to CASSSPGGNTEAFF. The chain combines TRBV6-2 or TRBV6-3 with TRBJ1-1; no clear D. The CDR3 runs 14 residues. Germline CDR1 MNHEY, CDR2 SVGEGT. Trimming stripped 5 bases from V and 1 base from J, with 11 bases between.